Sequencing of this TCR beta chain was carried out in a study of T cell repertoires in cytomegalovirus infection. TCRdb processed the reads anew with MiXCR; each CDR3 protein has one entry. The repertoire holds 150,000 to 200,000 distinct CDR3 sequences, with under 20% as singletons. V lost 5 bases to trimming and J lost 4 bases; unmatched junction nucleotides: 9. The CDR3 extends over 15 amino acids. The germline gives CDR1 MDHEN, CDR2 SYDVKM. On this clonotype: Its antigen is undetermined.

Study-wide points: Pooled public TCR beta family frequency picked out CMV carriers with the relevant HLA.

The receptor's source is a human donor in good health (CMV status not recorded). Some clones in this sample may be carry-over from other donors' samples. The gene calls are TRBV28 and TRBJ2-3, with 7 bases matching TRBD1. The sample was CD8+ T cells from PBMCs. The CDR3: CASSSGQVYPDTQYF. The CDR3 nucleotides are TGTGCCAGCAGTAGCGGACAGGTGTACCCAGATACGCAGTATTTT.